The source of this T cell receptor beta chain is a study of T-cell reconstitution after alpha-beta-depleted transplantation in children. This clonotype was counted a few times. Its target is unknown. Unique molecular identifiers were used to barcode this TCRbeta library. TCRdb re-called the PCR reads through MiXCR, storing one row per CDR3 protein. The sample has almost 250,000 distinct CDR3 sequences; about 26% are singletons. Germline V gene sequence: CDR1 MDHEN, CDR2 SYDVKM. Trimming removed 7 bases at V and 1 base at J, with 10 bases between. The CDR3 covers 13 residues. General observations from the study: Reportedly, alpha-beta T cells present about two months post-transplant originated from several hundred expanded clones of graft origin. Fresh T-cell production supplied most of the T-cell counts and diversity seen one year after transplant. There were some patients whose high TCRbeta diversity at day 60 came from surviving recipient T cells and thymic progenitors.

The genes are TRBV28 and TRBJ2-5; D uncertain. This specimen consisted of PBMCs, obtained before TCRalphabeta/CD19-depleted stem cell transplant. The TCR originated in a girl aged 2-10 years with Fanconi anemia, due to receive a stem cell transplant. DNA of the CDR3: TGTGCCAGCATGACGTACTCCCAAGAGACCCAGTACTTC. This gives the protein CASMTYSQETQYF.